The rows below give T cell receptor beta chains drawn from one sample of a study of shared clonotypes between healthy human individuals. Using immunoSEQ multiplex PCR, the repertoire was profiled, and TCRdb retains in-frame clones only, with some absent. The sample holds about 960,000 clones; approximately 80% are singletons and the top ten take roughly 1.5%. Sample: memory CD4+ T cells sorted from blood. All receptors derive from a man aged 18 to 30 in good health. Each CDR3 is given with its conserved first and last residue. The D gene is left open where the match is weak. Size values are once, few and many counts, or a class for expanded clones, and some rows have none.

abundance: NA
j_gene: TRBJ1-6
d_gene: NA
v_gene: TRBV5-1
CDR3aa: CASRSDRDGSSYNSPLHF
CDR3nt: TGCGCCAGCAGATCGGACAGAGATGGGAGCTCCTATAATTCACCCCTCCACTTT

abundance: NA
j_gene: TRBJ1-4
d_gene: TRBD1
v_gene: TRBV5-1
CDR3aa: CASSLGQGTGGEKLFF
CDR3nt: TGCGCCAGCAGCCTCGGACAGGGAACTGGGGGTGAAAAACTGTTTTTT

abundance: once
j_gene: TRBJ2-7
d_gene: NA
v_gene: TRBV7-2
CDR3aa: CASSFPPFEQYF
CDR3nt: TGTGCCAGCAGCTTTCCACCGTTCGAGCAGTACTTC

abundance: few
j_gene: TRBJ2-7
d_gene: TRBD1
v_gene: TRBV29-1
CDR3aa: CSVSPAGTGNEQYF
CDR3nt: TGCAGCGTTTCACCTGCCGGGACAGGGAACGAGCAGTACTTC

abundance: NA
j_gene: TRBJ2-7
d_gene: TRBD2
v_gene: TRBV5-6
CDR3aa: CASSLELAGVYEQYF
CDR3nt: TGTGCCAGCAGCTTGGAGCTAGCGGGAGTCTACGAGCAGTACTTC

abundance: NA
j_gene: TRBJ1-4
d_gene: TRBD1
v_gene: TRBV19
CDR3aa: CASRPSGTANEKLFF
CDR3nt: TGTGCCAGTAGACCCTCCGGGACAGCTAATGAAAAACTGTTTTTT

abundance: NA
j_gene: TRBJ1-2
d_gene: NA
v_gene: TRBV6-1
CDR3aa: CASRPDRQNYGYTF
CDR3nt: TGTGCCAGCAGACCGGACAGACAGAACTATGGCTACACCTTC

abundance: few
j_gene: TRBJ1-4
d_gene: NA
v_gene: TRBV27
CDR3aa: CASSQNRDREKLFF
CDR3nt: TGTGCCAGCAGCCAAAACAGGGATCGTGAAAAACTGTTTTTT

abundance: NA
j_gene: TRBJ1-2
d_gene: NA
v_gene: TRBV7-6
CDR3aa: CASSLNSASGGYTF
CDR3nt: TGTGCCAGCAGCTTAAACTCGGCCTCCGGGGGCTACACCTTC

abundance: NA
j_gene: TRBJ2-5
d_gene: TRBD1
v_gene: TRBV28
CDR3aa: CASSFRGQIGETQYF
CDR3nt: TGTGCCAGCAGTTTTAGGGGACAGATCGGGGAGACCCAGTACTTC

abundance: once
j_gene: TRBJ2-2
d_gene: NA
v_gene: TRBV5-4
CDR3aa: CASSSEGSGELFF
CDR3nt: TGTGCCAGCAGCTCGGAGGGGAGCGGGGAGCTGTTTTTT

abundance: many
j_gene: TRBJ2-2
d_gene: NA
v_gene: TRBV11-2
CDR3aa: CASSTYANTGELFF
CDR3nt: TGTGCCAGCAGTACGTATGCGAACACCGGGGAGCTGTTTTTT

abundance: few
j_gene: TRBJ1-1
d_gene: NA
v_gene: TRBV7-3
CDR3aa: CASSQKGGRQAFF
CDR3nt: TGTGCCAGCAGCCAAAAGGGGGGGCGCCAAGCTTTCTTT

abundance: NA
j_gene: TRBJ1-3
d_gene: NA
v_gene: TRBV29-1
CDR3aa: CSVEVSNSGNTIYF
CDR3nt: TGCAGCGTTGAGGTCTCCAACTCTGGAAACACCATATATTTT

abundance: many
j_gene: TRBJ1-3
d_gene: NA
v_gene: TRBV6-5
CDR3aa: CASSTLNGNTIYF
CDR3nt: TGTGCCAGCAGTACCCTTAATGGAAACACCATATATTTT

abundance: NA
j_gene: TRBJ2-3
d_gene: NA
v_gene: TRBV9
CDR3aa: CASSVGFDTQYF
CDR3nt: TGTGCCAGCAGCGTAGGGTTTGATACGCAGTATTTT

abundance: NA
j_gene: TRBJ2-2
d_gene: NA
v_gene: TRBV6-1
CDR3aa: CASSGLDGELFF
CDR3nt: TGTGCCAGCAGTGGGCTCGACGGGGAGCTGTTTTTT

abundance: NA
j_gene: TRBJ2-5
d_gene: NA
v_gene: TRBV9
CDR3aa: CASSVFGGETQYF
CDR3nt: TGTGCCAGCAGCGTATTTGGGGGAGAGACCCAGTACTTC

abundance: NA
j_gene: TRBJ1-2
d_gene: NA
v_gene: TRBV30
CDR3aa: CAWSVLPGALYGYTF
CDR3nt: TGTGCCTGGAGTGTTCTGCCAGGAGCCCTCTATGGCTACACCTTC

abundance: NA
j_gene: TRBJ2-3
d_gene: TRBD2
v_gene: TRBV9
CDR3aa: CASSSGTSGARGTDTQYF
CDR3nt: TGTGCCAGCAGCTCCGGGACTAGCGGGGCGAGAGGGACAGATACGCAGTATTTT

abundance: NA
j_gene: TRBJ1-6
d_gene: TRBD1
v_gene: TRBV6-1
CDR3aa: CASSAADRGYDSPLHF
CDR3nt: TGTGCCAGCAGTGCGGCCGACAGGGGATACGATTCACCCCTCCACTTT

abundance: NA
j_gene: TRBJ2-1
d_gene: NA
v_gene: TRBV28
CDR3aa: CASSSTFEDYSYNEQFF
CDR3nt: TGTGCCAGCAGTTCCACCTTCGAGGACTACTCCTACAATGAGCAGTTCTTC

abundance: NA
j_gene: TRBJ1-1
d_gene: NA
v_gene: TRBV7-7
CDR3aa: CASSPNPNTEAFF
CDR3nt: TGTGCTAGCAGCCCAAACCCGAACACTGAAGCTTTCTTT

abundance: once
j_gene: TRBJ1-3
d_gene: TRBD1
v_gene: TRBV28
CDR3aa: CASVKLGTAGNTIYF
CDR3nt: TGTGCCAGCGTGAAATTGGGGACAGCTGGAAACACCATATATTTT

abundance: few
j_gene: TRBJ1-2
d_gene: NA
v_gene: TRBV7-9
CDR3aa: CASSLGGANYGYTF
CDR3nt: TGTGCCAGCAGCTTGGGCGGAGCTAACTATGGCTACACCTTC

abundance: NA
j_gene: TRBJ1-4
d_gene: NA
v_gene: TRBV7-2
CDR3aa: CASSLQGMSEKLFF
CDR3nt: TGTGCCAGCAGCTTACAGGGGATGTCAGAAAAACTGTTTTTT

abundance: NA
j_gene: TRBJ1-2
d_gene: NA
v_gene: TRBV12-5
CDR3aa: CASGLATLEYGYTF
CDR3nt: TGTGCTAGTGGTTTGGCAACATTAGAGTATGGCTACACCTTC

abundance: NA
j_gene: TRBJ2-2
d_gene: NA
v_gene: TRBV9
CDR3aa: CASSPMDGRNTGELFF
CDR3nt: TGTGCCAGCAGCCCAATGGATGGGCGGAACACCGGGGAGCTGTTTTTT

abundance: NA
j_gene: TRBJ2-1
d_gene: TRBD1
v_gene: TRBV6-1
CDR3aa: CASTGTGGYNEQFF
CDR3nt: TGTGCCAGCACAGGAACAGGGGGATACAATGAGCAGTTCTTC

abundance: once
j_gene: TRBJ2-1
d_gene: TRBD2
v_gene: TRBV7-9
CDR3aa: CASSRAGLVWYEQFF
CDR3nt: TGTGCCAGCAGCCGAGCGGGACTAGTATGGTATGAGCAGTTCTTC

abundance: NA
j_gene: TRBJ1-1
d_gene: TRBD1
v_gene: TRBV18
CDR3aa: CASSPPGTGGMGTEAFF
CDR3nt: TGTGCCAGCTCACCACCCGGGACAGGGGGCATGGGGACTGAAGCTTTCTTT

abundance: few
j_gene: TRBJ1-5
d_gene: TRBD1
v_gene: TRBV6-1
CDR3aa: CASSGTGSNQPQHF
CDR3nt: TGTGCCAGCAGCGGGACAGGTAGCAATCAGCCCCAGCATTTT

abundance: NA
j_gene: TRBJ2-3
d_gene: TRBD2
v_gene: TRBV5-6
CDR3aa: CASSLTSGRSTDTQYF
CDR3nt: TGTGCCAGCAGCTTGACTAGCGGGAGGAGCACAGATACGCAGTATTTT

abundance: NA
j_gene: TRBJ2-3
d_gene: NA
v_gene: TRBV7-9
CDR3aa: CASSTRRTDTQYF
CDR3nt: TGTGCCAGCAGCACCCGCAGAACAGATACGCAGTATTTT

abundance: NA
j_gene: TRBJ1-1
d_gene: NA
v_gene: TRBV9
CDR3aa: CASSLVQGRNTEAFF
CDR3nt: TGTGCCAGCAGCCTCGTACAGGGAAGGAACACTGAAGCTTTCTTT

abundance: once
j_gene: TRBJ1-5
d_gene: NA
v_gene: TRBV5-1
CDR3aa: CASSPEGQAYQPQHF
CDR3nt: TGCGCCAGCAGCCCGGAGGGTCAGGCGTACCAGCCCCAGCATTTT

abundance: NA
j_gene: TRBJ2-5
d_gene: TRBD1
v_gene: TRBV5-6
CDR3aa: CASSRRGTAETQYF
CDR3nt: TGTGCCAGCAGCCGGAGAGGGACAGCGGAGACCCAGTACTTC

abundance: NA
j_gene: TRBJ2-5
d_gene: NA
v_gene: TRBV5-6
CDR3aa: CASSPAPGLQETQYF
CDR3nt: TGTGCCAGCAGCCCCGCTCCGGGACTCCAAGAGACCCAGTACTTC

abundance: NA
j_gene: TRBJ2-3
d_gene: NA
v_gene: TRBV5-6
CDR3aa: CASSLALGASADTQYF
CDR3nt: TGTGCCAGCAGCTTGGCTCTAGGGGCGTCCGCAGATACGCAGTATTTT

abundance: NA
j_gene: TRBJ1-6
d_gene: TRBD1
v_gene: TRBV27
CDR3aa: CASSIRQGRSYNSPLHF
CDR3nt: TGTGCCAGCAGCATCCGACAGGGGAGGTCCTATAATTCACCCCTCCACTTT

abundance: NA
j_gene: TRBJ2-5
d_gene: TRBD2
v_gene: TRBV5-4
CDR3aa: CASSSLGTKRSETQYF
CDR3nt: TGTGCCAGCAGCTCCCTTGGGACTAAGAGATCAGAGACCCAGTACTTC

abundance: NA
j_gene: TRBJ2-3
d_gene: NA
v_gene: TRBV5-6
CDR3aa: CASSFLSSDTDTQYF
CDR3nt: TGTGCCAGCAGCTTCCTTTCGTCCGACACAGATACGCAGTATTTT

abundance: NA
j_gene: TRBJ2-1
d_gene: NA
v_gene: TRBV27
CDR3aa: CASSAYQGGLSSYNEQFF
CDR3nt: TGTGCCAGCAGCGCCTATCAGGGGGGGCTGAGCTCCTACAATGAGCAGTTCTTC

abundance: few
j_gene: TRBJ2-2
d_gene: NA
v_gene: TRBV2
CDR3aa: CATRLIGELFF
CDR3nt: TGTGCCACCCGCCTAATCGGGGAGCTGTTTTTT

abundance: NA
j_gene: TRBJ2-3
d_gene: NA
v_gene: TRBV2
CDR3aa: CASSEFQTTDTQYF
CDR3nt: TGTGCCAGCAGTGAGTTTCAGACCACAGATACGCAGTATTTT

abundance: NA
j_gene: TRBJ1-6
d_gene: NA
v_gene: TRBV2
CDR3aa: CASSEDEGRGNYNSPLHF
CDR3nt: TGTGCCAGCAGTGAAGATGAGGGCAGGGGAAACTATAATTCACCCCTCCACTTT

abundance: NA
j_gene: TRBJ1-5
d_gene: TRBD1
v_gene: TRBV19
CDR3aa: CASSERDRGQLQHF
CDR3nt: TGTGCCAGTAGTGAGCGGGACAGGGGACAACTCCAGCATTTT

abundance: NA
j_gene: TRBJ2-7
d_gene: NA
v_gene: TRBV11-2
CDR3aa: CASSSGPAGNYEQYF
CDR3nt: TGTGCCAGCAGCTCTGGGCCAGCAGGGAACTACGAGCAGTACTTC

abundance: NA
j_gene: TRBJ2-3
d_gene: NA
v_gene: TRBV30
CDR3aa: CAWSGGFTDTQYF
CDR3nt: TGTGCCTGGAGTGGGGGTTTCACAGATACGCAGTATTTT

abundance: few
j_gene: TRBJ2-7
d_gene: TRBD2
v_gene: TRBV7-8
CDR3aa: CASSLAGQRGGSYEQYF
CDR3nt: TGTGCCAGCAGCTTAGCCGGTCAGCGGGGGGGCTCCTACGAGCAGTACTTC

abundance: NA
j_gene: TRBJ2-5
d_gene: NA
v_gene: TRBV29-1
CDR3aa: CSGEEETQYF
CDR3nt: TGCAGCGGCGAGGAAGAGACCCAGTACTTC

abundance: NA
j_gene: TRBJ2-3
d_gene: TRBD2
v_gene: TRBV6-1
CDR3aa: CASSEAAGTSGPRGADTQYF
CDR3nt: TGTGCCAGCAGTGAAGCGGCCGGGACTAGCGGGCCCCGGGGGGCAGATACGCAGTATTTT

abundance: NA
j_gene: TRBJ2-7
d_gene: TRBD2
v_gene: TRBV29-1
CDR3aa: CSAGAGDPAQYF
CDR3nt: TGCAGCGCTGGGGCGGGAGATCCTGCGCAGTACTTC

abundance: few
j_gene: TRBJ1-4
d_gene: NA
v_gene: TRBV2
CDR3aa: CASGEGGNSNEKLFF
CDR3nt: TGTGCCAGCGGTGAGGGTGGGAACTCTAATGAAAAACTGTTTTTT

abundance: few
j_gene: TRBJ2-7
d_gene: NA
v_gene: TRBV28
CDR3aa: CASSFGRWGYSYEQYF
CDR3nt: TGTGCCAGCAGTTTCGGTAGGTGGGGTTATTCCTACGAGCAGTACTTC

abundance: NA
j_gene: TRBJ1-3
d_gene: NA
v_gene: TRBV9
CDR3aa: CASSVDGFSGNTIYF
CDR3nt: TGTGCCAGCAGCGTAGATGGTTTCTCTGGAAACACCATATATTTT

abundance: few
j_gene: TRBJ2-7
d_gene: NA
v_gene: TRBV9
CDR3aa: CASSATEYSYEQYF
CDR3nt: TGTGCCAGCAGCGCGACTGAATACAGTTACGAGCAGTACTTC

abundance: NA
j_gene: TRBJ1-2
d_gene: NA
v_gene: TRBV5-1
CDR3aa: CASSIGRMGYGYTF
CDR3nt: TGCGCCAGCAGCATAGGACGGATGGGCTATGGCTACACCTTC

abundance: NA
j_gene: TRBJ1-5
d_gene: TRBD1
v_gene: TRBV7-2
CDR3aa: CASSFPTGGPQHF
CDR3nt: TGTGCCAGCAGCTTCCCTACAGGGGGGCCCCAGCATTTT